This T cell receptor (beta chain) was identified in a study of blood T cell repertoires in COVID-19. For the study at large: Acute-phase and convalescent COVID-19 samples originated in the United States, Italy and Spain. The cDNA or gDNA used as material had been derived from T cells, B-cell-depleted T cells, or PBMCs.

In the original workflow: It was from reference gene primer amplification that nucleated cell counts were estimated. TCRdb's copy holds only in-frame clones and misses some; the assay was immunoSEQ multiplex PCR. Clone size and the V and J calls come from that table; the DNA yielded D and trimming. This sample has approximately 250,000 clones; 80% to 85% occur once, and the top ten carry under 5.5%. V gave up 1 base and J gave up 4 bases; unmatched junction bases: 1. Germline V gene data show CDR1 as SEHNR and CDR2 as FQNEAQ (reference sequence). The CDR3 sequence is 15 residues long. This chain connects TRBV7-9 to TRBJ1-5; 10 bases match TRBD1. The clonotype originates from a man in his fifties or sixties with acute or convalescent COVID-19. What was sequenced was peripheral blood. The CDR3 protein is CASSLGDRGNQPQHF. The CDR3 DNA reads as TGTGCCAGCAGCTTAGGGGACAGGGGAAATCAGCCCCAGCATTTT.